The sequence of this TCR beta chain was determined in a study of CD8+ T cells in alopecia areata. Across the whole study: Treated patients received oral tofacitinib, 5 to 10 mg twice daily.

Indicated treatment: oral pan-JAK inhibitor, 5-10 mg twice daily. The researchers isolated CD4+ and CD8+ T cells from PBMCs by sorting. RNA extraction and reverse transcription yielded cDNA as sequencing template. The table came from immunoSEQ multiplex PCR; TCRdb's copy has only in-frame clones and leaves some out. The data hold a few hundred thousand clones, with over 45% observed a single time. This clone has only a few counts. Antigen unknown. Study findings and constraints: Normal scalp had lower clonality than lesional scalp, with alopecia totalis/universalis lesions showing this most strongly. Tofacitinib did not eliminate many expanded lesional clones from scalp or blood.

The CDR3 is made up of 16 amino acids. The V and J ends lost 1 base and 0 bases respectively, with 11 bases between them. Germline lookup yields CDR1 ENHRY and CDR2 SYGVKD. Sequencing was performed on CD4+ T cells sorted from blood, taken around week 53, from a patient treated with tofacitinib. The receptor was derived from a human donor with alopecia areata. The chain couples TRBV10-3 to TRBJ2-3, with D maybe TRBD1 (6 bases). The CDR3 reads CAISEFGGTSTDTQYF. DNA for the CDR3: TGTGCCATCAGTGAGTTTGGGGGCACTAGCACAGATACGCAGTATTTT.